This TCR beta chain is drawn from a study of patients and donors after allogeneic stem cell transplantation. A single record per CDR3 protein comes from TCRdb applying MiXCR to the RT-PCR reads. The sample includes approximately 61,000 distinct CDR3 sequences, about an eighth of them seen just once. This clonotype was picked up one time. This TCR was recovered from a human donor who was either an allogeneic HSCT recipient or a stem cell or donor lymphocyte infusion donor (not recorded which). It is not recorded whose cells these are; they may come from a transplant donor. The sample comprised blood, either unsorted or a sorted T cell fraction (not recorded which).

Written as DNA, the CDR3 is TGTGCCAGCAGCCAGACGTACACAGATACGCAGTATTTT. Translated, it gives CASSQTYTDTQYF. The V and J genes are TRBV14 and TRBJ2-3; D call uncertain. The germline gives CDR1 SGHDN, CDR2 FVKESK. The CDR3 is made up of 13 amino acids. V was cut by 3 bases and J by 2 bases, with 6 bases left in between.